The source of this TCR beta chain is a study of blood T cell repertoires in COVID-19. The wider study: The United States, Italy and Spain were the sources of the acute and convalescent COVID-19 samples. PBMCs, B-cell-depleted T cells, or T cells provided the cDNA or gDNA that made up the material.

With 9 bases removed from V and 4 bases from J, the gap between germline ends came to 17 bases. Germline loops: CDR1 MNHEY, CDR2 SMNVEV (reference sequence). This CDR3 has 14 residues. In the study's own analysis: Reference gene primer amplification yielded estimated nucleated cell counts. Repertoires were generated with immunoSEQ multiplex PCR, while TCRdb's copy carries only in-frame clones and drops some. V and J calls and clone size are copied from that table; D and trimming were computed from the DNA. The repertoire holds around 260,000 clones, 85% to 90% seen once, with 0.75% to 0.9% in the top ten.

The rearrangement joins TRBV27 to TRBJ2-3; D is possibly TRBD1 (6 bases). This TCR was sampled from a young man with acute or convalescent COVID-19. The sample was peripheral blood. The CDR3 loop is CASIDRSSADTQYF. CDR3 sequence (DNA): TGTGCCAGTATCGACAGGTCGAGCGCAGATACGCAGTATTTT.